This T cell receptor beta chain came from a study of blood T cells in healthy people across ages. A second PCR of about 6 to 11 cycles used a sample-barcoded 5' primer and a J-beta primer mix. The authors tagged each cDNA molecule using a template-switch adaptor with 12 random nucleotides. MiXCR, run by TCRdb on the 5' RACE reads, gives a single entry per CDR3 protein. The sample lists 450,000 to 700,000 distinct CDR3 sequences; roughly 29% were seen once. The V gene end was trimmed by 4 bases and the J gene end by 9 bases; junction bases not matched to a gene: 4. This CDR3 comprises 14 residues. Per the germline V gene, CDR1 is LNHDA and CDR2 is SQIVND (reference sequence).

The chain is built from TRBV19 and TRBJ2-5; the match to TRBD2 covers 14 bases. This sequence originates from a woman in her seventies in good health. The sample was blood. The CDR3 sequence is CASSTRLAGGPQYF. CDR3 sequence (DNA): TGTGCCAGTAGTACTCGACTAGCGGGAGGGCCCCAGTACTTC.